This entry lists 30 T cell receptor beta chains sequenced from one sample in a study of cytomegalovirus exposure and HLA in healthy donors. The PCR had 60 Vbeta and 13 Jbeta primers. Data came from immunoSEQ multiplex PCR; TCRdb stores just in-frame clones and leaves some out. This sample has around 140,000 clones, with 8.5% to 10% found just once. The sequenced sample consisted of PBMCs. These receptors originate from a middle-aged man in good health and CMV-seronegative.

This clone was detected a few times. The DNA for the CDR3 is TGTGCCAGCAGTTACGGGACAGGGGGAAAGGAGACCCAGTACTTC. It specifies CASSYGTGGKETQYF. The V gene is TRBV6-6, the J gene TRBJ2-5, with 11 bases aligning to TRBD1. CDR1 and CDR2 (germline): MNHNY, SVGAGI (reference sequence). The CDR3 extends over 15 amino acids. With 2 bases clipped from V and 5 bases from J, the junction kept 4 bases outside the gene matches.

V gene TRBV19 combines with J gene TRBJ2-2; 12 bases are shared with TRBD2. Germline-derived CDR1 and CDR2 are LNHDA and SQIVND (reference sequence). The CDR3 is 18 amino acids. After removal of 5 bases from V and 4 bases from J, the junction contained 11 bases not matched to a gene. The CDR3: CASSPRLAGARGTGELFF. In nucleotides, the CDR3 is TGTGCCAGTAGTCCCAGACTAGCGGGGGCCCGGGGCACCGGGGAGCTGTTTTTT.

In this sample, this clone turned up once. The rearrangement joins TRBV27 to TRBJ1-2, with TRBD1 matching 9 bases. Germline assignment: CDR1 MNHEY and CDR2 SMNVEV (reference sequence). The CDR3 runs 15 residues. Unmatched junction bases numbered 8, after V lost 5 bases and J lost 4 bases. This CDR3 is CASSQGTGNIYGYTF. The CDR3 bases are TGTGCCAGCAGTCAGGGGACAGGGAATATCTATGGCTACACCTTC.

This clone was detected many times. V gene TRBV19 combines with J gene TRBJ1-1; tentative D call: TRBD1 (6 bases). Germline V gene lookup returns CDR1 LNHDA and CDR2 SQIVND (reference sequence). The CDR3 is made up of 15 amino acids. Trimming removed 7 bases at V and 1 base at J, with 16 bases between. CDR3 residues: CASTLGGAKNTEAFF. The CDR3, as DNA: TGTGCCAGTACTCTCGGGGGGGCGAAGAACACTGAAGCTTTCTTT. Using reference TRBV19 and TRBJ1-1 for the parts outside the CDR3, the full variable domain is DGGITQSPKYLFRKEGQNVTLSCEQNLNHDAMYWYRQDPGQGLRLIYYSQIVNDFQKGDIAEGYSVSREKKESFPLTVTSAQKNPTAFYLCASTLGGAKNTEAFFGQGTRLTVV.

The CDR3: CAIMGTGGYNEQFF. CDR3 in DNA: TGTGCCATCATGGGGACAGGAGGGTACAATGAGCAGTTCTTC. The V call is TRBV10-3, the J call TRBJ2-1; 8 bases are a match to TRBD1. The CDR3 is 14 residues long. Unmatched junction bases numbered 6, after V lost 7 bases and J lost 4 bases. The germline V gene encodes CDR1 ENHRY and CDR2 SYGVKD.

This clone was observed a few times. The chain employs TRBV5-8 and TRBJ1-5, with 8 bases lining up with TRBD1. The CDR3 runs to 15 residues. The germline CDR1 and CDR2 sequences are SGHTS and YDEGEE. The V segment lost 2 bases and the J segment 5 bases; nucleotides outside the gene matches: 6. The CDR3: CASSFGQGGDQPQHF. For the CDR3, the DNA is TGTGCCAGCAGCTTCGGACAGGGAGGGGATCAGCCCCAGCATTTT. Using reference TRBV5-8 and TRBJ1-5 for the parts outside the CDR3, the full variable domain is EAGVTQSPTHLIKTRGQQATLRCSPISGHTSVYWYQQALGLGLQFLLWYDEGEERNRGNFPPRFSGRQFPNYSSELNVNALELEDSALYLCASSFGQGGDQPQHFGDGTRLSIL.

The chain employs TRBV15 and TRBJ2-1, with 7 nucleotides matching TRBD2. The trim removed 2 bases at V and 8 bases at J, leaving 3 bases unmatched. The CDR3 consists of 13 residues. The germline CDR1 and CDR2 sequences are LNHNV and YYDKDF (reference sequence). In DNA form, the CDR3 reads TGTGCCACCAGCAGACCAGGACTAGATGAGCAGTTCTTC. Translated: CATSRPGLDEQFF.

This clone was counted between two and nine times. The V call is TRBV19, the J call TRBJ1-2; D perhaps matches TRBD1 (6 bases). The CDR3 is 14 residues long. The germline CDR1 and CDR2 sequences are LNHDA and SQIVND (reference sequence). Deletions cut 7 bases from V and 1 base from J, with 13 bases between. In nucleotides, the CDR3 is TGTGCCAGTACCCTACAGGGATATAACTATGGCTACACCTTC. Its protein is CASTLQGYNYGYTF.

This clone was picked up a small number of times. This chain links TRBV11-3 with TRBJ1-1; no definite D call. The CDR3 is made up of 14 amino acids. CDR1 and CDR2 (germline): SGHNT, YENEEA. V lost 5 bases to trimming and J lost 1 base, with 11 bases between them. CDR3 sequence (DNA): TGTGCCAGCAGCCTTCACCCCGGGAACACTGAAGCTTTCTTT. Amino acid sequence: CASSLHPGNTEAFF. Supplemented by reference TRBV11-3 and TRBJ1-1, the full variable domain reads EAGVVQSPRYKIIEKKQPVAFWCNPISGHNTLYWYLQNLGQGPELLIRYENEEAVDDSQLPKDRFSAERLKGVDSTLKIQPAELGDSAVYLCASSLHPGNTEAFFGQGTRLTVV.

The chain links TRBV6-1 to TRBJ2-6, with D maybe TRBD1 (5 bases). The CDR3 is 18 residues long. Trimming cost V 1 base and J 0 bases, with 13 bases left between them. Germline-derived CDR1 and CDR2 are MNHNS and SASEGT. CDR3 bases: TGTGCCAGCAGTGAAGAGGCCAGGGCGAGCTCTGGGGCCAACGTCCTGACTTTC. It is translated as CASSEEARASSGANVLTF.

The rearrangement links TRBV5-5 to TRBJ2-3; 12 bases line up with TRBD2. V lost 2 bases and J lost 4; bases outside the gene matches: 5. The CDR3 totals 16 residues. Germline V gene sequence: CDR1 SGHKS, CDR2 YYEKEE (reference sequence). The CDR3 DNA is TGTGCCAGCAGCTTCTCTAGCGGGAGGGCCCCAGATACGCAGTATTTT. Protein: CASSFSSGRAPDTQYF.

The chain couples TRBV5-4 to TRBJ1-4, with D perhaps TRBD1 (5 bases). V gave up 0 bases and J gave up 8 bases, with 14 bases separating them. The CDR3 is made up of 15 amino acids. Germline CDR1 is SGHNT and CDR2 is YYREEE (reference sequence). DNA of the CDR3: TGTGCCAGCAGCTTGGGTCGGGGGGAAGGGGAAAAACTGTTTTTT. This gives the protein CASSLGRGEGEKLFF.

The gene calls are TRBV28 and TRBJ2-2, with 7 bases aligning to TRBD1. Trimming took 8 bases from V and 0 from J; bases not matched to a gene: 3. Germline V gene data show CDR1 as MDHEN and CDR2 as SYDVKM. CDR3 length equals 14 residues. This CDR3 reads CASLTGPNTGELFF. The CDR3 region has the DNA TGTGCCAGCTTGACAGGGCCGAACACCGGGGAGCTGTTTTTT.

The genes are TRBV28 and TRBJ1-4; D uncertain. The CDR3 totals 12 residues. Germline V gene lookup returns CDR1 MDHEN and CDR2 SYDVKM. V was cut by 9 bases and J by 0 bases, with 5 bases left in between. The CDR3 region is CASRATNEKLFF. CDR3 DNA: TGTGCCAGTCGTGCAACTAATGAAAAACTGTTTTTT.

The chain employs TRBV29-1 and TRBJ2-7; 9 positions match TRBD1. Germline V gives CDR1 SQVTM, CDR2 ANQGSEA. V gave up 6 bases and J gave up 1 base; unmatched junction bases: 10. This CDR3 is built from 15 residues. CDR3 DNA: TGCAGCGTGGGCGGACCGGGACAGGGATCCTACGAGCAGTACTTC. It encodes CSVGGPGQGSYEQYF.

This clone was counted only a few times. V usage is TRBV18 and J usage is TRBJ1-1; the D is unclear. Trimming removed 1 base at V and 1 base at J, with 10 bases between. Germline CDR1 KGHSH, CDR2 LQKENI. The CDR3 contains 15 residues. The CDR3 region is CASSPRPGSNTEAFF. The CDR3 DNA reads as TGTGCCAGCTCACCACGGCCGGGGTCGAACACTGAAGCTTTCTTT.

The table lists this clone with a few counts. The chain carries TRBV18 and TRBJ1-2; 7 bases agree with TRBD1. The V gene end was trimmed by 2 bases and the J gene end by 4 bases; junction bases not matched to a gene: 4. This CDR3 has 14 amino acids. Germline values: CDR1 KGHSH, CDR2 LQKENI. This chain's CDR3 is CASSPTGEAYGYTF. Here the CDR3 DNA reads TGTGCCAGCTCACCAACAGGGGAGGCCTATGGCTACACCTTC.

The rearrangement links TRBV6-1 to TRBJ2-1; TRBD2 matches at 13 bases. The CDR3 extends over 15 amino acids. CDR1 is MNHNS and CDR2 is SASEGT in the germline V gene. The V segment lost 5 bases and the J segment 4 bases; nucleotides outside the gene matches: 2. CDR3 amino acids: CASSPLAGGYNEQFF. CDR3 nucleotides: TGTGCCAGCAGTCCACTAGCGGGAGGGTACAATGAGCAGTTCTTC.

The gene calls are TRBV9 and TRBJ1-1; 7 bases line up with TRBD1. The CDR3 is 15 residues long. Trimming removed 3 bases from V and 4 bases from J; junction bases left unmatched: 9. Looked up from germline, CDR1 is SGDLS and CDR2 is YYNGEE. The CDR3 reads CASSERGRGPTEAFF. The CDR3 bases are TGTGCCAGCAGCGAGAGGGGGCGCGGGCCCACTGAAGCTTTCTTT.

This chain joins TRBV19 and TRBJ2-7, with TRBD1 matching 7 bases. Germline loops: CDR1 LNHDA, CDR2 SQIVND (reference sequence). Trimming at V came to 3 bases and at J to 4 bases, leaving 9 bases not matched to a gene. This CDR3 is 15 amino acids long. DNA for the CDR3: TGTGCCAGTAGTATTTTTGGGACAGAGCAGTACGAGCAGTACTTC. Protein: CASSIFGTEQYEQYF.

This clone came up a few times. J is TRBJ1-5 and V is TRBV5-1; D possibly corresponds to TRBD1 (6 bases). The germline V and J ends were trimmed by 4 bases and 4 bases, with 9 bases remaining between them. The length of the CDR3 is 13 residues. Germline CDR1 reads SGHRS; CDR2 reads YFSETQ. This chain's CDR3 is CASSRDTNQPQHF. CDR3 nucleotides: TGCGCCAGCAGCCGGGACACGAATCAGCCCCAGCATTTT.

This clone was seen a few times. The V call is TRBV30, the J call TRBJ1-6; D gene uncertain. CDR3 length: 13 amino acids. V shed 4 bases and J shed 10 bases, with 14 bases lying between them. Germline-derived CDR1 and CDR2 are GTSNPN and SVGIG (reference sequence). CDR3 sequence (DNA): TGTGCCTGGACGACCCCTCCGGGGTCACCCCTCCACTTT. Translating gives CAWTTPPGSPLHF.

J is TRBJ2-5 and V is TRBV14; weak D call: TRBD2 (6 bases). Germline V gene data show CDR1 as SGHDN and CDR2 as FVKESK. The CDR3 runs 15 residues. The germline V and J ends were trimmed by 3 bases and 5 bases, with 16 bases remaining between them. In nucleotides, the CDR3 is TGTGCCAGCAGCCACCTCTCGGGCGGAGGGGAGACCCAGTACTTC. The encoded protein is CASSHLSGGGETQYF.

This clone was observed a handful of times. The chain combines TRBV6-6 with TRBJ2-2; a weak D match, TRBD2 (5 bases). In germline, CDR1 is MNHNY, CDR2 SVGAGI (reference sequence). V dropped 0 bases and J dropped 1 base, with 6 bases sitting between them. This CDR3 is built from 15 residues. CDR3 in amino acids: CASSYSRENTGELFF. The CDR3 DNA reads TGTGCCAGCAGTTACTCCCGGGAGAACACCGGGGAGCTGTTTTTT.

This clone was observed a handful of times. The chain employs TRBV19 and TRBJ1-1, with 8 positions matching TRBD1. CDR3 length equals 13 residues. Germline V lookup: CDR1 LNHDA, CDR2 SQIVND (reference sequence). J lost 9 bases, V lost 7 bases, and 10 bases had no gene match. This CDR3 is CASTIGDRTQAFF. CDR3 DNA: TGTGCCAGTACCATCGGGGACAGGACCCAAGCTTTCTTT.

In this sample, this clone turned up once. The chain links TRBV9 to TRBJ2-7, with a weak D call TRBD2 (5 bases). V was clipped by 0 bases and J by 1 base, with 5 bases between them. This CDR3 is built from 13 residues. Per germline, CDR1 SGDLS and CDR2 YYNGEE. In DNA, the CDR3 is TGTGCCAGCAGCGTAGCGGGGTCCTACGAGCAGTACTTC. Protein product: CASSVAGSYEQYF.

Details on this clone: Relative to the germline gene, one junction end is altered; a read error may explain this. The rearrangement links TRBV7-7 to TRBJ2-1, with 10 bases aligning to TRBD1. In germline, CDR1 is SSHAT, CDR2 FNYEAQ (reference sequence). There are 15 residues in the CDR3. The CDR3, as DNA: TGTGCTAGCAGCCGGGACAGGGGTATACACAATGAGCAGTTCTTC. Its protein product is CASSRDRGIHNEQFF. The full variable domain, its missing parts supplied by reference TRBV7-7 and TRBJ2-1, is GAGVSQSPRYKVTKRGQDVTLRCDPISSHATLYWYQQALGQGPEFLTYFNYEAQPDKSGLPSDRFSAERPEGSISTLTIQRTEQRDSAMYRCASSRDRGIHNEQFFGPGTRLTVL.

In its sample, this clone was seen a few times. The V gene is TRBV5-4, the J gene TRBJ2-3, with D unclear. V lost 0 bases and J lost 2, with 10 bases in between. Germline values: CDR1 SGHNT, CDR2 YYREEE (reference sequence). This CDR3 has 15 amino acids. CDR3 sequence (DNA): TGTGCCAGCAGCTTGGTTCCAGAGGACACAGATACGCAGTATTTT. Translation: CASSLVPEDTDTQYF.

This clone was picked up a small number of times. The chain links TRBV15 to TRBJ2-3; 7 positions match TRBD2. V lost 1 base, J lost 5 bases, and 9 bases stayed unmatched. From germline, CDR1 is LNHNV and CDR2 YYDKDF (reference sequence). The CDR3 covers 16 residues. This CDR3 reads CATSRGASGEGDTQYF. The CDR3 DNA reads as TGTGCCACCAGCAGAGGGGCTAGCGGAGAGGGAGATACGCAGTATTTT.

Details on this clone: Other DNA sequences of this sample code for an identical CDR3. The chain links TRBV18 to TRBJ2-5; 7 bases are a match to TRBD1. Per germline, CDR1 KGHSH and CDR2 LQKENI. This CDR3 spans 13 amino acids. V dropped 3 bases and J dropped 2; count of bases not matched to a gene: 0. The CDR3 nucleotides are TGTGCCAGCTCACCGGGACAGCAAGAGACCCAGTACTTC. This gives the protein CASSPGQQETQYF.